This TCR beta chain was captured by sequencing in a study of blood T cells in healthy people across ages. It was approximately 10 milliliters of peripheral blood that were drawn from each donor. Total RNA was isolated from each sample in quantities of at least 6 micrograms. Sample-barcoded 5' priming and a J-beta primer mix drove a second PCR of roughly 6 to 12 cycles. Using its own MiXCR run on the 5' RACE reads, TCRdb lists one record per CDR3 protein. The sample includes around 620,000 distinct CDR3 sequences, about 26% of them seen just once. The germline gives CDR1 LGHDT, CDR2 YNNKEL (reference sequence). V lost 2 bases and J lost 6, with 7 bases in between. The CDR3 length is 12 residues.

Specimen: blood. The chain uses TRBV3-1 and TRBJ1-2; possible D gene TRBD1, 5 bases. This sequence was found in a woman aged 70-85 years in good health. Written as DNA, the CDR3 is TGTGCCAGCAGCCAACAGGGAAATGGCTACACCTTC. Amino acids: CASSQQGNGYTF.